This is a list of T cell receptor beta chains from one sample in a study of blood T cell repertoires in COVID-19. Libraries were prepared by immunoSEQ multiplex PCR; TCRdb keeps only in-frame clonotypes and omits some of them. The data show more than 150,000 clones, around 81% seen once. The sample consisted of peripheral blood. All receptors derive from a woman of 80 years or more with COVID-19, enrolled during active disease. Both conserved end residues are part of each CDR3. D genes are given only for firm matches. Clone size is given for some rows only: seen once, a few or many times, or a class if the clone is expanded.

- TRBJ2-5 - TRBV2 CASSDPRGQGVETQYF TGTGCCAGCAGTGATCCCAGGGGCCAGGGCGTGGAGACCCAGTACTTC
- TRBJ1-2 - TRBV12-3/TRBV12-4 CASSRLAGGYTF TGTGCCAGCAGTCGGCTCGCGGGGGGCTACACCTTC
TRBD1 TRBJ2-7 - TRBV15 CATSAFPRDSLYEQYF TGTGCCACCAGCGCTTTCCCCCGGGACAGCCTCTACGAGCAGTACTTC
- TRBJ2-5 once TRBV24-1 CATSESARGGTQYF TGTGCCACCAGTGAGTCCGCCCGGGGAGGGACCCAGTACTTC
- TRBJ2-5 - TRBV24-1 CATSDPIRETQYF TGTGCCACCAGTGATCCAATCCGGGAGACCCAGTACTTC
- TRBJ2-7 - TRBV20-1 CSARRGNEQYF TGCAGTGCTAGACGGGGAAACGAGCAGTACTTC
TRBD2 TRBJ2-7 - TRBV11-2 CASSRGRGGRAYEQYF TGTGCCAGCAGCCGTGGACGGGGAGGGAGGGCCTACGAGCAGTACTTC
- TRBJ1-3 - TRBV5-6 CASSSGTRPGNTIYF TGTGCCAGCAGCTCCGGGACACGTCCTGGAAACACCATATATTTT
TRBD1 TRBJ1-3 - TRBV18 CASSPGQGTLSSGNTIYF TGTGCCAGCTCACCGGGACAGGGAACCCTGAGCTCTGGAAACACCATATATTTT
TRBD1 TRBJ2-1 - TRBV6-5 CASSRGQGNYNEQFF TGTGCCAGCAGTAGGGGACAGGGTAACTACAATGAGCAGTTCTTC
- TRBJ2-1 - TRBV5-6 CASSLEIEWTGRGGNEQFF TGTGCCAGCAGCTTGGAGATCGAATGGACAGGGAGGGGAGGCAATGAGCAGTTCTTC
TRBD1 TRBJ1-3 - TRBV10-3 CAISVTGTGNTIYF TGTGCCATCAGTGTGACAGGGACTGGAAACACCATATATTTT
TRBD2 TRBJ2-3 - TRBV27 CASSRLAGAGDTQYF TGTGCCAGCAGTCGACTAGCGGGAGCGGGAGATACGCAGTATTTT
TRBD1 TRBJ2-7 - TRBV10-3 CAISQTGEGYEQYF TGTGCCATCAGTCAGACAGGGGAAGGCTACGAGCAGTACTTC
TRBD1 TRBJ2-7 few TRBV4-1 CASSQDPNSGTGGYEQYF TGCGCCAGCAGCCAAGATCCTAACTCCGGGACAGGGGGCTACGAGCAGTACTTC
TRBD2 TRBJ2-5 - TRBV6-1 CASSERAGGAETQYF TGTGCCAGCAGTGAAAGAGCGGGAGGGGCGGAGACCCAGTACTTC
- TRBJ1-5 - TRBV27 CASSLYLGSEGPQHF TGTGCCAGCAGTTTATATCTCGGGTCCGAGGGGCCCCAGCATTTT
TRBD2 TRBJ2-2 - TRBV19 CASRYRLAGVRRTGELFF TGTGCCAGTAGATACCGACTAGCGGGAGTTCGGCGCACCGGGGAGCTGTTTTTT
TRBD2 TRBJ2-4 - TRBV18 CASSPLAGQNIQYF TGTGCCAGCTCACCACTAGCGGGACAAAACATTCAGTACTTC
TRBD1 TRBJ1-2 - TRBV10-2 CASSRTGRENGYTF TGCGCCAGCAGCCGGACAGGGCGCGAAAATGGCTACACCTTC
- TRBJ2-6 - TRBV21-1 CASSESRAFLDSGANVLTF TGTGCCAGCAGCGAATCGAGGGCCTTTTTGGACTCTGGGGCCAACGTCCTGACTTTC
- TRBJ2-1 few TRBV4-1 CASSQVSARTVSYNEQFF TGCGCCAGCAGCCAGGTTAGTGCCCGTACTGTCTCCTACAATGAGCAGTTCTTC
TRBD1 TRBJ1-5 - TRBV19 CASSAIGQGDQPQHF TGTGCCAGTAGTGCGATTGGACAGGGGGATCAGCCCCAGCATTTT
TRBD2 TRBJ2-5 - TRBV7-9 CASSLAGRDQETQYF TGTGCCAGCAGCTTAGCCGGGAGGGACCAAGAGACCCAGTACTTC
- TRBJ1-6 few TRBV25-1 CASGGGGVSPALHF TGTGCCAGCGGAGGCGGGGGGGTCAGCCCAGCCCTCCACTTT
- TRBJ2-7 - TRBV5-5 CASSFGGYEQYF TGTGCCAGCAGCTTCGGGGGATACGAGCAGTACTTC
- TRBJ1-1 - TRBV12-5 CASSWGVSGSEAFF TGTGCTAGTAGCTGGGGGGTATCGGGTTCTGAAGCTTTCTTT
- TRBJ1-1 - TRBV7-2 CASKLTGGPNTEAFF TGTGCCAGTAAACTAACGGGGGGTCCGAACACTGAAGCTTTCTTT
TRBD1 TRBJ1-2 - TRBV5-4 CASSDARGDYGYTF TGTGCCAGCAGTGATGCCAGGGGGGACTATGGCTACACCTTC
TRBD1 TRBJ1-2 - TRBV9 CASSVSGGGYTF TGTGCCAGCAGCGTATCAGGGGGTGGCTACACCTTC
- TRBJ1-5 - TRBV24-1 CATSTGQPNQPQHF TGTGCCACCAGTACCGGACAGCCAAATCAGCCCCAGCATTTT
- TRBJ2-7 - TRBV6-1 CASSEPPGGISYEQYF TGTGCCAGCAGTGAACCCCCCGGAGGGATCTCCTACGAGCAGTACTTC
- TRBJ2-2 - TRBV28 CASSWSRNTGELFF TGTGCCAGCAGTTGGTCCAGGAACACCGGGGAGCTGTTTTTT
- TRBJ2-1 - TRBV29-1 CSVEERAGSSYNEQFF TGCAGCGTTGAAGAGAGGGCGGGAAGCTCCTACAATGAGCAGTTCTTC
TRBD2 TRBJ2-2 - TRBV6-1 CASSELAGPTGELFF TGTGCCAGCAGTGAACTAGCGGGACCCACCGGGGAGCTGTTTTTT
TRBD1 TRBJ2-3 - TRBV5-1 CASRQGWATDTQYF TGCGCCAGCCGACAGGGGTGGGCCACAGATACGCAGTATTTT
TRBD1 TRBJ1-1 - TRBV19 CASSINLGTGDTAFF TGTGCCAGTAGTATAAACCTTGGGACAGGGGATACAGCTTTCTTT
TRBD1 TRBJ2-7 - TRBV6-1 CASSTGTGSYEQYF TGTGCCAGCAGTACTGGGACAGGGAGCTACGAGCAGTACTTC
- TRBJ2-6 few TRBV19 CASSISSGANVLTF TGTGCCAGTAGTATCAGCTCTGGGGCCAACGTCCTGACTTTC
- TRBJ1-2 - TRBV7-9 CASSLVGGGYTF TGTGCCAGCAGCTTAGTCGGAGGGGGCTACACCTTC
- TRBJ2-7 - TRBV2 CASSETLPIIYEQYF TGTGCCAGCAGTGAAACCCTTCCTATCATCTACGAGCAGTACTTC
TRBD1 TRBJ2-1 - TRBV5-4 CASSLAGRGPYNEQFF TGTGCCAGCAGCTTGGCCGGCAGGGGGCCCTACAATGAGCAGTTCTTC
- TRBJ1-2 - TRBV7-9 CASSWTGFYGYTF TGTGCCAGCAGCTGGACGGGATTTTATGGCTACACCTTC
TRBD1 TRBJ1-6 once TRBV4-1 CASSQEGQANSPLHF TGCGCCAGCAGCCAAGAGGGACAGGCTAATTCACCCCTCCACTTT
- TRBJ1-5 once TRBV14 CASSHEEQGDINQPQHF TGTGCCAGCAGCCATGAGGAACAGGGAGACATCAATCAGCCCCAGCATTTT
TRBD1 TRBJ2-3 - TRBV7-2 CASSRDRAADTQYF TGTGCCAGCAGCCGGGACAGGGCGGCAGATACGCAGTATTTT